This TCR beta chain was recorded in a study of T cell repertoires in cytomegalovirus infection. On the study more broadly: Public TCR beta signatures provided an indication of both CMV infection and a matching HLA type.

TCRdb processed the reads anew with MiXCR; each CDR3 protein has one entry. The sample contains 750,000 to 950,000 distinct CDR3 sequences, roughly 29% of which appear only once. The V gene lost 4 bases and the J gene lost 2 bases, with 8 bases spanning the gap. Germline CDR1 is DFQATT and CDR2 is SNEGSKA (reference sequence). This CDR3 region has 12 residues. A word on this clonotype: Its antigen is undetermined.

The chain joins TRBV20-1 to TRBJ1-1; D is unresolved. The material was cultured CD8+ T cells from PBMCs, obtained from culture after CMV antigen stimulation. This receptor was identified in a human donor in good health (CMV status not recorded). Some clones in this sample may be carry-over from other donors' samples. CDR3 region: CSAIAANTEAFF. CDR3 coding DNA: TGCAGTGCTATCGCGGCTAACACTGAAGCTTTCTTT.